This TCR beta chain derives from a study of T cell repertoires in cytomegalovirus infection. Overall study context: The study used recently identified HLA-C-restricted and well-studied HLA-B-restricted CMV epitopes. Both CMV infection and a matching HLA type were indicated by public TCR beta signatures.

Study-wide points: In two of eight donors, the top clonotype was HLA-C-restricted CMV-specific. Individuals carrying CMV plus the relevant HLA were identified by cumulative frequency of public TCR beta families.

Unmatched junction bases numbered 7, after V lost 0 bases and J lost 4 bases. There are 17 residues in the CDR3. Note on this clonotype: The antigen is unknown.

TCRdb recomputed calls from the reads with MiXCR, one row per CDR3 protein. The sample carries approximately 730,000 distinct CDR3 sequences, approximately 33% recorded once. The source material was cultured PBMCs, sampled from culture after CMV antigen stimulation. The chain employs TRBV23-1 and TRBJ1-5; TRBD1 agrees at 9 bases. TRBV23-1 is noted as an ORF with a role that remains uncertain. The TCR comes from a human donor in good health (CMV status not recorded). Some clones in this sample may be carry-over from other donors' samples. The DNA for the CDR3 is TGCGCCAGCAGTCAATCGTGGGACAGGGCCGCGAATCAGCCCCAGCATTTT. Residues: CASSQSWDRAANQPQHF.